The source of this T cell receptor (beta chain) is a study of blood T cell repertoires in COVID-19 (dated by TCRdb to about 2020). Notes on the research overall: Samples from collaborators originated in the United States, Italy and Spain and spanned both the acute and convalescent phases of COVID-19. The dataset comprised deeply sampled blood TCRbeta repertoires from subjects exposed to, actively infected with, or recovered from COVID-19. Samples came from the ongoing ImmuneRACE study (first 160 participants) plus 1,254 subjects from 6 global collaborators. A freely available public database, intended as a resource for researchers studying the immune response to SARS-CoV-2, is where the repertoires were released. Where available, HLA class I and class II types were taken from metadata supplied by the sample provider and were not determined by assay-based typing. Sample metadata almost always included a de-identified subject ID, COVID-19 status, age in years and sex. The prospective study material was composed of cDNA or gDNA derived from T cells, B-cell-depleted T cells, or PBMCs.

TCRbeta CDR3 regions were amplified from genomic DNA using the immunoSEQ Assay, a bias-controlled multiplex PCR. The paper's processing steps were these. Nucleated cell counts per sample were estimated from amplification of reference gene primers within the assay. To quantify the absolute abundance of each unique TCRbeta CDR3 rearrangement, sequence reads were collapsed and filtered. For each sample, productive Simpson clonality was calculated as the square root of Simpson's diversity index across productive rearrangements. TCRdb holds this immuneACCESS table with in-frame rearrangements only. Some clones are missing; in checked studies, unresolved V genes explain under half, and the rest has no known cause. The DNA was the basis for D and trimming; V, J and clone size are from that table. This sample gives approximately 200,000 clones in total; 80% to 90% of them show up just once. The ten largest clones capture 8.5% to 12% of the sample.

Via the germline V gene, CDR1 is KGHDR and CDR2 SFDVKD. Between the V and J ends, shortened by 4 bases and 4 bases respectively, the junction contains 12 bases. The CDR3, cysteine through phenylalanine, is 15 amino acids long. Only the CDR3 part of the read is kept: 45 bases, read in frame from the first base. Collaborating institutions collected whole blood in K2EDTA tubes following their own protocols. Collaborator samples were shipped for TCRbeta analysis as frozen whole blood, isolated PBMCs, or DNA extracted from either sample type. Concerning this clone itself: What antigen it recognizes has not been identified. Within one base of it there is no much larger clone, and no base qualities were kept.

The study at large found these results: How much clinical and demographic metadata was included differed by source and by participant, and the metadata was provided uncurated.

The origin of this receptor is a woman older than 75 with acute or convalescent COVID-19. The specimen sequenced was peripheral blood. Here the chain combines TRBV24-1 and TRBJ1-4; 6 matching bases give a weak D call of TRBD1. This receptor carries the CDR3 CATSDPTGYNEKLFF. The nucleotide sequence reads as follows: TGTGCCACCAGTGACCCGACAGGCTATAATGAAAAACTGTTTTTT.